Sequencing of this T cell receptor (beta chain) was carried out in a study of cytomegalovirus exposure and HLA in healthy donors. Study information: Among the 400 or so donors who were genotyped, roughly 85% fell in the genetic ancestry cluster that is associated with self-reported Caucasian donors.

Trimming stripped 9 bases from V and 6 bases from J, with 15 bases between. The CDR3 contains 13 residues. Per the germline V gene, CDR1 is LNHNV and CDR2 is YYDKDF (reference sequence). Researchers ran the PCR with 60 Vbeta and 13 Jbeta primers. Profiling relied on immunoSEQ multiplex PCR, and the TCRdb table lists in-frame clones only, not all of them. This sample has about 150,000 clones, with nearly 10% found just once. General observations from the study: The study put under 200 TCR beta chains on its list as cytomegalovirus-associated. Equally common other TCR beta chains were less clonally expanded than HLA-associated ones, a later analysis found. Of the V segments, some could not be distinguished, including TRBV6-2 and TRBV6-3, and were excluded.

This clone has just a few counts. What it binds is unknown. The sample consisted of PBMCs. This receptor was identified in a man aged 50 or older in good health and CMV-seronegative. The chain is built from TRBV15 and TRBJ2-1; a possible D gene is TRBD2 (6 bases). CDR3 in DNA: TGTGCCACTCGACTAGAGGGTAGCAATGAGCAGTTCTTC. It translates to CATRLEGSNEQFF.